The 20 T cell receptor beta chains below were found in one sample sequenced in a study of early T cells in non-severe SARS-CoV-2 infection. TCRdb passed the 5' RACE reads through MiXCR, listing each CDR3 protein once. The data hold around 50,000 distinct CDR3 sequences, with about 12% observed a single time. The material sequenced was whole blood. The receptors stem from an adult who was a healthcare worker with PCR-confirmed SARS-CoV-2 infection or an uninfected control (not recorded which).

The table lists this clonotype with a few counts. This rearrangement joins TRBV2 to TRBJ1-6; 8 bases align to TRBD1. The CDR3 length is 14 residues. The trim removed 6 bases at V and 9 bases at J, leaving 7 bases unmatched. The V gene's germline CDR1 is SNHLY and CDR2 FYNNEI. CDR3 coding DNA: TGTGCCAGCAGATCGACAGGGGATAGTTCACCCCTCCACTTT. This sequence encodes CASRSTGDSSPLHF.

This clonotype has just a few counts. The chain uses TRBV30 and TRBJ2-1, with 9 nucleotides matching TRBD2. V shed 4 bases, J shed 4 bases, and the junction held 5 bases outside the gene matches. CDR3 length: 14 amino acids. The germline V gene encodes CDR1 GTSNPN and CDR2 SVGIG (reference sequence). The CDR3 DNA sequence: TGTGCCTGGAACAAAGCGGGAGGATACAATGAGCAGTTCTTC. It is translated as CAWNKAGGYNEQFF.

This clonotype has just a few counts. The V gene is TRBV5-4, the J gene TRBJ1-1, with TRBD1 as a possible D gene (5 bases). V was shortened by 0 bases and J by 1 base, with 16 bases between the two germline ends. The CDR3 is 17 residues long. The germline V gene encodes CDR1 SGHNT and CDR2 YYREEE (reference sequence). The CDR3 loop is CASSLGPSRQGNTEAFF. DNA of the CDR3: TGTGCCAGCAGCTTGGGGCCCTCCCGGCAGGGGAACACTGAAGCTTTCTTT.

This chain joins TRBV7-2 and TRBJ1-3; 8 nucleotides align to TRBD1. The CDR3 is 18 residues long. The germline CDR1 and CDR2 sequences are SGHTA and FQGNSA. The ends lost 5 bases at V and 2 bases at J; junction bases unmatched: 14. CDR3 sequence (DNA): TGTGCCAGCAGCCCTACCCCCGGGACAGGCCCTCCTGGAAACACCATATATTTT. Residues: CASSPTPGTGPPGNTIYF.

This clonotype was counted between two and nine times. The rearrangement links TRBV7-2 to TRBJ2-6; weak D call: TRBD1 (5 bases). The ends were cut back, 1 base at V and 1 base at J, with 17 bases in the middle. The CDR3 contains 19 residues. Germline V gene lookup returns CDR1 SGHTA and CDR2 FQGNSA. CDR3 DNA: TGTGCCAGCAGCTTAGTGACGAAGGGGATGGGTTCTGGGGCCAACGTCCTGACTTTC. Translating gives CASSLVTKGMGSGANVLTF.

This clonotype occurred many times. DNA of the CDR3: TGCAGTGCTGCGAGACAGACCGCCTATGGCTACACCTTC. Protein sequence: CSAARQTAYGYTF. The chain is built from TRBV20-1 and TRBJ1-2; a weak D match, TRBD1 (5 bases). The ends were cut back, 5 bases at V and 4 bases at J, with 14 bases in the middle. The CDR3 consists of 13 residues. Germline V gene lookup returns CDR1 DFQATT and CDR2 SNEGSKA (reference sequence).

Many counts were recorded for this clonotype. This sequence joins TRBV7-9 and TRBJ2-5; the D call may be TRBD1 or TRBD2 (6 bases each). Germline CDR1 is SEHNR and CDR2 is FQNEAQ (reference sequence). There are 15 residues in the CDR3. The V end lost 4 bases, the J end lost 2 bases, and 14 bases lay between the germline ends. Here the CDR3 reads CASSSGAGIQETQYF. The DNA for the CDR3 is TGTGCCAGCAGCTCGGGGGCCGGGATACAAGAGACCCAGTACTTC.

This chain links TRBV11-2 with TRBJ2-1; D is unresolved. Germline loops: CDR1 SGHAT, CDR2 FQNNGV. This CDR3 region has 12 residues. V was cut by 1 base and J by 7 bases, with 5 bases left in between. The CDR3 region has the DNA TGTGCCAGCAGCTTAGTGTTGAATGAGCAGTTCTTC. Translating gives CASSLVLNEQFF.

This clonotype has just a few counts. The chain recombines TRBV7-2 with TRBJ2-7; D possibly uses TRBD1 or TRBD2 (5 bases each). CDR3 length: 16 residues. Trimming left V 5 bases short and J 4 bases short, with 21 bases between. Germline V CDR1 and CDR2: SGHTA, FQGNSA. In DNA form, the CDR3 reads TGTGCCAGCAGCCCTAATGCCGGGGCTGCCTATTACGAGCAGTACTTC. This translates into CASSPNAGAAYYEQYF.

This clonotype was seen ten or more times. V is TRBV5-1 and J is TRBJ1-3, with a possible D match to TRBD1 (5 bases). Germline V gene lookup returns CDR1 SGHRS and CDR2 YFSETQ. V gave up 0 bases and J gave up 2 bases, with 15 bases separating them. The CDR3 consists of 17 residues. The CDR3 loop is CASSLDPGLFTGNTIYF. CDR3 coding DNA: TGCGCCAGCAGCTTGGATCCAGGGCTCTTCACTGGAAACACCATATATTTT.

The rearrangement links TRBV20-1 to TRBJ2-1; TRBD1 is a possible D gene (6 bases). CDR3 length: 13 amino acids. Trimming pared 3 bases from V and 13 bases from J, leaving 19 bases between. From germline, CDR1 is DFQATT and CDR2 SNEGSKA (reference sequence). CDR3 amino acids: CSARSQGRVGQFF. The CDR3 nucleotides read TGCAGTGCTAGGTCTCAGGGGAGAGTAGGTCAGTTCTTC.

This clonotype came up many times. The gene calls are TRBV11-2 and TRBJ1-1, with TRBD1 as a possible D gene (6 bases). V gave up 2 bases and J gave up 11 bases, with 12 bases separating them. The CDR3 has 12 residues. Germline V gene data show CDR1 as SGHAT and CDR2 as FQNNGV. The CDR3 protein is CASSLTGAGAFF. The CDR3 region has the DNA TGTGCCAGCAGCTTAACGGGGGCGGGGGCTTTCTTT.

Worth noting for this clonotype: This may be a read error: a much more frequent sequence differs by one nucleotide. The genes are TRBV5-1 and TRBJ2-5, with 7 bases identical to TRBD1. CDR3 length: 15 amino acids. Trimming removed 5 bases from V and 2 bases from J; junction bases left unmatched: 9. In germline, CDR1 is SGHRS, CDR2 YFSETQ. CDR3 amino acids: CASSRRQGSQETQYF. In nucleotides, the CDR3 is TGCGCCAGCAGTCGTAGACAGGGATCACAAGAGACCCAGTACTTC.

This chain connects TRBV5-4 to TRBJ2-7; D not certain. V was trimmed by 3 bases and J by 1 base, leaving 8 bases between them. The germline CDR1 and CDR2 sequences are SGHNT and YYREEE (reference sequence). This CDR3 spans 13 amino acids. The CDR3 sequence: CASSSVESYEQYF. The CDR3 DNA reads TGTGCCAGCAGCTCGGTTGAATCCTACGAGCAGTACTTC.

This chain connects TRBV29-1 to TRBJ1-3, with D possibly TRBD1 on 6 matching bases. This CDR3 has 14 residues. The V gene lost 5 bases and the J gene lost 5 bases, with 16 bases spanning the gap. Germline V gene lookup returns CDR1 SQVTM and CDR2 ANQGSEA. CDR3 sequence (DNA): TGCAGCGTTACGGGGCAGGGGCAAAGAAACACCATATATTTT. This translates into CSVTGQGQRNTIYF.

This clonotype was seen ten or more times. The J gene is TRBJ2-7, the V gene TRBV12-3 or TRBV12-4; D ambiguous. Trimming cost V 8 bases and J 12 bases, with 17 bases left between them. The CDR3 length is 11 residues. CDR3 amino acids: CASPSRQDLYF. The DNA for the CDR3 is TGTGCCAGCCCCTCCCGGCAGGATTTGTACTTC.

This chain links TRBV13 with TRBJ2-1; TRBD2 might be the D (6 bases). The germline CDR1 and CDR2 sequences are PRHDT and FYEKMQ (reference sequence). The CDR3 runs 15 residues. Deletions cut 3 bases from V and 5 bases from J, with 14 bases between. CDR3 coding DNA: TGTGCCAGCAGCTTTGGCAGGGCGGGGAACAATGAGCAGTTCTTC. Residues: CASSFGRAGNNEQFF.

This clonotype has ten or more counts. The rearrangement uses TRBV10-1 and TRBJ2-1; 11 positions agree with TRBD2. CDR1 WNHNN and CDR2 SYGVQD come from the germline V gene (reference sequence). Trimming at V came to 6 bases and at J to 4 bases, leaving 2 bases not matched to a gene. CDR3 length: 14 amino acids. The CDR3 DNA reads TGCGCCAGCAGCGGGACTAGCGGTTACAATGAGCAGTTCTTC. Protein: CASSGTSGYNEQFF.

This clonotype was seen repeatedly, ten times or more. The CDR3 coding sequence is TGTGCCAGCAGAGACGCAGGGTACACAGATACGCAGTATTTT. It is translated as CASRDAGYTDTQYF. This sequence joins TRBV6-6 and TRBJ2-3, with D perhaps TRBD1 (5 bases). Trimming pared 6 bases from V and 2 bases from J, leaving 12 bases between. This CDR3 region has 14 residues. Germline assignment: CDR1 MNHNY and CDR2 SVGAGI (reference sequence).

There are many counts of this clonotype. The J gene is TRBJ2-7, the V gene TRBV7-2; a weak D match, TRBD2 (6 bases). The CDR3 runs 13 residues. V was cut by 3 bases and J by 3 bases, with 9 bases left in between. CDR1 is SGHTA, CDR2 FQGNSA, per germline. The CDR3 region has the DNA TGTGCCAGCAGCTTGGGGGGTATCTACGAGCAGTACTTC. Translation: CASSLGGIYEQYF.